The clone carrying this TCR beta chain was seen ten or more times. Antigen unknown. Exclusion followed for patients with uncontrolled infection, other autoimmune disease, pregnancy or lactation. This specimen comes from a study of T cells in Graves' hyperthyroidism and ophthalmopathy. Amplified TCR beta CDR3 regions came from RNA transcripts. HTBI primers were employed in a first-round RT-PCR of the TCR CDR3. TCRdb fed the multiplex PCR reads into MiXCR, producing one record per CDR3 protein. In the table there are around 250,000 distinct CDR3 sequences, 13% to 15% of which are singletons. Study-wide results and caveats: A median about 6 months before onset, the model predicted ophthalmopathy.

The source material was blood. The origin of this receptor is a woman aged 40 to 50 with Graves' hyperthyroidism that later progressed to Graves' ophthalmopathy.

CDR3 sequence reads: CAIKERQVDEQYF. The CDR3 DNA follows: TGTGCCATCAAAGAAAGACAGGTCGACGAGCAGTACTTC. V and J are TRBV10-3 and TRBJ2-7; D might be TRBD1 (6 bases). Germline CDR1 reads ENHRY; CDR2 reads SYGVKD. The CDR3 spans 13 residues. The V gene lost 7 bases and the J gene lost 5 bases, with 15 bases spanning the gap.